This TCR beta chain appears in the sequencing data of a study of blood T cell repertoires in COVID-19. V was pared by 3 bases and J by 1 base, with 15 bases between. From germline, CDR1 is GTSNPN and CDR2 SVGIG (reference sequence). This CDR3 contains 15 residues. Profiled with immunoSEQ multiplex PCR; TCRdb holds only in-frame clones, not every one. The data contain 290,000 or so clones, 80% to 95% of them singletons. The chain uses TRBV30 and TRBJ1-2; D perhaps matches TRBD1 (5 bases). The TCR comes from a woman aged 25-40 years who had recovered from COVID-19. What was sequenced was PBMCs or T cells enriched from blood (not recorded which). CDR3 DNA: TGTGCCTGGAGGGGGCCCCACTATAGTAACTATGGCTACACCTTC. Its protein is CAWRGPHYSNYGYTF. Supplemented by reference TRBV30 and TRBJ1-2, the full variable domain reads SQTIHQWPATLVQPVGSPLSLECTVEGTSNPNLYWYRQAAGRGLQLLFYSVGIGQISSEVPQNLSASRPQDRQFILSSKKLLLSDSGFYLCAWRGPHYSNYGYTFGSGTRLTVV.